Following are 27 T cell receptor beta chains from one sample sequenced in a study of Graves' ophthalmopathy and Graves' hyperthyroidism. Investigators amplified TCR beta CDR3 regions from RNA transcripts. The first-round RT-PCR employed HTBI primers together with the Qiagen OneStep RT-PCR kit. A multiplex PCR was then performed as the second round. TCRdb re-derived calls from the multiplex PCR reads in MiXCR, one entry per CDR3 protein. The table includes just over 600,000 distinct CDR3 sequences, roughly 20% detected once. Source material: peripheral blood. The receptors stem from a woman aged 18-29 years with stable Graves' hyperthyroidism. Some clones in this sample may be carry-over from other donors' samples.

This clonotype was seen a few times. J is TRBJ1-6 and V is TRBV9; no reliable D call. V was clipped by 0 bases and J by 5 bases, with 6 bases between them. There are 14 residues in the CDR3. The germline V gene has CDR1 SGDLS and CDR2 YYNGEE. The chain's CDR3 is CASSVGQNNSPLHF. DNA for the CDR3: TGTGCCAGCAGCGTAGGGCAGAATAATTCACCCCTCCACTTT.

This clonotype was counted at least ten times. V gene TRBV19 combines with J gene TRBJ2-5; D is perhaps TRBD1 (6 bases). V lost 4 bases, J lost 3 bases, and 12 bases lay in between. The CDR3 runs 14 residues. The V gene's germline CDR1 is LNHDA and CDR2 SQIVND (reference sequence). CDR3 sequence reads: CASSTQRQEETQYF. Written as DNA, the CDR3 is TGTGCCAGTAGTACCCAAAGACAGGAAGAGACCCAGTACTTC.

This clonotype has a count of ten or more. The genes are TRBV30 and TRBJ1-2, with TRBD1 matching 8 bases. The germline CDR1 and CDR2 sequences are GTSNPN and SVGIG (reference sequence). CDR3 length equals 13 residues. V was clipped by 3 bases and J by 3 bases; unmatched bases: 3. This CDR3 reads CAWSVTGDYGYTF. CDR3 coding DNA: TGTGCCTGGAGCGTGACAGGGGACTATGGCTACACCTTC.

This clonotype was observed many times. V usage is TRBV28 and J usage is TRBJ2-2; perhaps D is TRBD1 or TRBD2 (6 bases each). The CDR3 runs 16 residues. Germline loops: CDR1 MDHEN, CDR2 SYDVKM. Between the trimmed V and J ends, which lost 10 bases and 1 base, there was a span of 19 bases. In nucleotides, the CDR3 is TGTGCCATAAGGGGGGCGGGGCGGCGGAACACCGGGGAGCTGTTTTTT. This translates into CAIRGAGRRNTGELFF.

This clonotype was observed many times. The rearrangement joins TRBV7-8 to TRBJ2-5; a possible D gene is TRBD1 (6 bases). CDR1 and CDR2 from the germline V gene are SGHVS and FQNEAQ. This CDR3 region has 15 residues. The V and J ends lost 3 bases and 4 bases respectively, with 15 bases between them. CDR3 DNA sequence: TGTGCCAGCAGCTTGGGCTGGGGGCAGGGAGAGACCCAGTACTTC. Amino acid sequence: CASSLGWGQGETQYF.

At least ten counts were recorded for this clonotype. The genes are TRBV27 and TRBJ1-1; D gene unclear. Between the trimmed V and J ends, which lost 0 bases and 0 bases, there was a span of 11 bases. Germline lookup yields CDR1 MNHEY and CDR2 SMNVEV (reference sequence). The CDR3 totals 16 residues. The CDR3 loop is CASSLSNPALNTEAFF. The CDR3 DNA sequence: TGTGCCAGCAGTTTATCGAATCCGGCTTTGAACACTGAAGCTTTCTTT.

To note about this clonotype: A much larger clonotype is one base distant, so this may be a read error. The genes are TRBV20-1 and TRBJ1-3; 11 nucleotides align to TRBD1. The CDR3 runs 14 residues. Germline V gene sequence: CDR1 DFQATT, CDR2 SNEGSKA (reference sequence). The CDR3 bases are TGCAGTGCAAACCCCGGGACAGGGGGAAACACCATATGTTTT. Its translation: CSANPGTGGNTICF.

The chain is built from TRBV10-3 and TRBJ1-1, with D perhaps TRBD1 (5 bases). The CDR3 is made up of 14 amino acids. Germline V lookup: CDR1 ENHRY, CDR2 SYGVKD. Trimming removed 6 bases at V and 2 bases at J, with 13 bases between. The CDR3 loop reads CAISRGSSNTEAFF. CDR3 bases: TGTGCCATCAGCCGGGGCAGCTCTAACACTGAAGCTTTCTTT.

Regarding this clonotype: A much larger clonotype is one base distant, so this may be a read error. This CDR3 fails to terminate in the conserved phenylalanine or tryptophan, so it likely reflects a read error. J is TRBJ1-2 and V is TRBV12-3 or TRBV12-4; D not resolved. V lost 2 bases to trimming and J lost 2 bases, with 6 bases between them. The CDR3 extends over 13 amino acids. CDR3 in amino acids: CASSLFENYGYTY. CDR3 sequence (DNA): TGTGCCAGCAGTTTATTTGAGAACTATGGCTACACCTAC.

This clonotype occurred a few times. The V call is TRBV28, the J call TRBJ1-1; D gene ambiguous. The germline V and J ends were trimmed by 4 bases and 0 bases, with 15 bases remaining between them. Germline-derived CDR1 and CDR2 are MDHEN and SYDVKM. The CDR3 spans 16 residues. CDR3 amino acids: CASSSADGSMNTEAFF. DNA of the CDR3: TGTGCCAGCAGTTCAGCGGACGGGTCTATGAACACTGAAGCTTTCTTT.

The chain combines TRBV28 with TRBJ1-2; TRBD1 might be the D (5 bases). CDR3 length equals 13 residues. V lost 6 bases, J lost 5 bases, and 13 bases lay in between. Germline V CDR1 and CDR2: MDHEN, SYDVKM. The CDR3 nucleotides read TGTGCCAGCAGCTATCGGGACGTTTATGGCTACACCTTC. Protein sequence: CASSYRDVYGYTF.

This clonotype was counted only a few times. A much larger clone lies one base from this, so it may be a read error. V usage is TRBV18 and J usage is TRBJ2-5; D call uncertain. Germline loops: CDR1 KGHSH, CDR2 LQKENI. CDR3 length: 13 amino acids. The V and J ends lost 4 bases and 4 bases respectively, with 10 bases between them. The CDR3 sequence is CASSLPPGETQYF. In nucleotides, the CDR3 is TGTGCCAGCTCACTCCCCCCAGGAGAGACCCAGTACTTC. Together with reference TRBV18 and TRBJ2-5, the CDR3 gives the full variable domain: NAGVMQNPRHLVRRRGQEARLRCSPMKGHSHVYWYRQLPEEGLKFMVYLQKENIIDESGMPKERFSAEFPKEGPSILRIQQVVRGDSAAYFCASSLPPGETQYFGPGTRLLVL.

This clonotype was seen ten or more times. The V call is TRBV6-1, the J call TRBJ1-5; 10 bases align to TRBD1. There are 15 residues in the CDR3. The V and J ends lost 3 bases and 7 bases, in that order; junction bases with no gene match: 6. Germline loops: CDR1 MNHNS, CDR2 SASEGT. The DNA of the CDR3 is TGTGCCAGCAGTGACCGGGACAGGGGAGGACAGCCCCAGCATTTT. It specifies CASSDRDRGGQPQHF.

The CDR3 spells CASSELEGTGELFF. The DNA of the CDR3 is TGTGCCAGCAGTGAATTAGAAGGTACCGGGGAGCTGTTTTTT. The chain uses TRBV25-1 and TRBJ2-2; D gene ambiguous. CDR1 and CDR2 from the germline V gene are MGHDK and SYGVNS. V was trimmed by 1 base and J by 5 bases, leaving 8 bases between them. This CDR3 contains 14 residues.

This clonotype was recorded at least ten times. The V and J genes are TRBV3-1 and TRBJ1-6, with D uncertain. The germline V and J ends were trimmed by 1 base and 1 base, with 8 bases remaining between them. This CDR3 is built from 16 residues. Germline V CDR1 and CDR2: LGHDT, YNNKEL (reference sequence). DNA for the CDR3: TGTGCCAGCAGCCAAGGGCGGGGTTCCTATAATTCACCCCTCCACTTT. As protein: CASSQGRGSYNSPLHF.

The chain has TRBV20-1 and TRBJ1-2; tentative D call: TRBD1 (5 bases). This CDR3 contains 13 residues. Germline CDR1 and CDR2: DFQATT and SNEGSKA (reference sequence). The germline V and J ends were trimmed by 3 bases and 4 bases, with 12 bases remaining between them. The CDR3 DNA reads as TGCAGTGCTAGTATATCTGGGGGCTATGGCTACACCTTC. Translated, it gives CSASISGGYGYTF.

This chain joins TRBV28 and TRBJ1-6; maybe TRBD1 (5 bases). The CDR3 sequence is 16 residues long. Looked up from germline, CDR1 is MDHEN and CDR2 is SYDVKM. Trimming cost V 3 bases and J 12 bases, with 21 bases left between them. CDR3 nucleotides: TGTGCCAGCAGTTTGGTGGGAGGGGACGCTTGGGAACCCCTCCACTTT. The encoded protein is CASSLVGGDAWEPLHF.

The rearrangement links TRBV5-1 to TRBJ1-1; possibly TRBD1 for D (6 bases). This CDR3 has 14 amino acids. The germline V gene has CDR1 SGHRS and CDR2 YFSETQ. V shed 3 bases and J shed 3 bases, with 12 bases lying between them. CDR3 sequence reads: CASSSGQPYTEAFF. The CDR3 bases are TGCGCCAGCAGCTCGGGACAACCATACACTGAAGCTTTCTTT.

The CDR3 reads CASSLGGLLFGGGTEAFF. CDR3 nucleotides: TGTGCCAGCAGTTTGGGTGGGCTCCTTTTCGGGGGAGGGACTGAAGCTTTCTTT. The chain couples TRBV27 to TRBJ1-1; D may be TRBD1 (5 bases). Germline assignment: CDR1 MNHEY and CDR2 SMNVEV (reference sequence). CDR3 length: 18 amino acids. Trimming cost V 3 bases and J 5 bases, with 25 bases left between them.

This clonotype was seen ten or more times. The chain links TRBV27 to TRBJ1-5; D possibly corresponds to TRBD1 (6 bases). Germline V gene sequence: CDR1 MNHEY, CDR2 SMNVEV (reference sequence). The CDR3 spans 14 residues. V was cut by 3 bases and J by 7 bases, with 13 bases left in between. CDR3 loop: CASSFIRGGQPQHF. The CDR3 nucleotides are TGTGCCAGCAGTTTCATCAGGGGCGGGCAGCCCCAGCATTTT.

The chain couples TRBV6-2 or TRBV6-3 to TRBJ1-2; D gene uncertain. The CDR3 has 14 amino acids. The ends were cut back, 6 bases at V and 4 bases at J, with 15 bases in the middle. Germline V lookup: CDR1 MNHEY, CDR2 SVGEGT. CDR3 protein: CASSPRPPFYGYTF. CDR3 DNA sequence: TGTGCCAGCAGCCCCAGACCTCCTTTCTATGGCTACACCTTC.

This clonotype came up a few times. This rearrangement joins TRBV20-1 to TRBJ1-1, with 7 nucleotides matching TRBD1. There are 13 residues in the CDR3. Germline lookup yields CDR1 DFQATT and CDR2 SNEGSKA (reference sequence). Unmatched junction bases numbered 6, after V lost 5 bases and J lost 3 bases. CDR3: CSALGTEDTEAFF. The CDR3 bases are TGCAGTGCTCTCGGGACAGAGGACACTGAAGCTTTCTTT.

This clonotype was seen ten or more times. CDR3 nucleotides: TGTGCCAGCAGTACGCCCCTGCGGGGGGGAAACACCGGGGAGCTGTTTTTT. Residues: CASSTPLRGGNTGELFF. This sequence joins TRBV6-1 and TRBJ2-2, with 9 bases identical to TRBD2. The ends lost 5 bases at V and 2 bases at J; junction bases unmatched: 9. CDR1 is MNHNS, CDR2 SASEGT, per germline. The CDR3 has 17 residues.

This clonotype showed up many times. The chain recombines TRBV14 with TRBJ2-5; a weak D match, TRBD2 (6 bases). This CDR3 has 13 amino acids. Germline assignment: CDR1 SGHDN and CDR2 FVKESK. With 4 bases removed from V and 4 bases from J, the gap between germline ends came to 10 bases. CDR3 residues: CASSRLGIETQYF. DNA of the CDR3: TGTGCCAGCAGCCGACTAGGGATAGAGACCCAGTACTTC.

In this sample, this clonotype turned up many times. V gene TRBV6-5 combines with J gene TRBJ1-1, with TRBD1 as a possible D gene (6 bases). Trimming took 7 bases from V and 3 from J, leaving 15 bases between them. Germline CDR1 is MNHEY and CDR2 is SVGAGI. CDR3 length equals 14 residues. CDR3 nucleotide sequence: TGTGCCAGCACCACGGGGGGGCTGGACACTGAAGCTTTCTTT. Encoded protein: CASTTGGLDTEAFF.

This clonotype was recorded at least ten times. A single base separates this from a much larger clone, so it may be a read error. CDR3 in amino acids: CASSKTANTEAFF. In DNA, the CDR3 is TGTGCCAGCAGTAAGACAGCGAACACTGAAGCTTTCTTT. The chain carries TRBV6-1 and TRBJ1-1, with TRBD1 as a possible D gene (5 bases). Germline loops: CDR1 MNHNS, CDR2 SASEGT. V was clipped by 5 bases and J by 1 base, with 8 bases between them. The CDR3 sequence is 13 residues long.

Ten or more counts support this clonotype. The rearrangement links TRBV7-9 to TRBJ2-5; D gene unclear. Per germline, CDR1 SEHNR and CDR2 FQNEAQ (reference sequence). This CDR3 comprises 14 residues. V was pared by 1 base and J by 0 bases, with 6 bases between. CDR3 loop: CASSLEQNQETQYF. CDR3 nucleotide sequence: TGTGCCAGCAGCTTAGAACAGAACCAAGAGACCCAGTACTTC.